This TCR beta chain was recovered during a study of T cell responses to AZD1222 COVID-19 vaccine. Study-level background: Second doses were pooled across both intervals (about 4 or about 12 weeks). Findings of the study overall: Recipients of two AZD1222 doses showed rising Spike-specific TCR breadth and depth. Among spike-specific TCRs, nearly half reportedly target unmutated variant regions. There were mostly white British donors and more females than males, and clonal diversity was possibly underestimated.

About this clone: What it binds is not known.

TCRdb's copy holds only in-frame clones and misses some; the assay was immunoSEQ multiplex PCR. The sample yields about 140,000 clones, around nine tenths seen once. The germline V gene has CDR1 SGDLS and CDR2 YYNGEE. The CDR3 is 15 residues long. V gave up 1 base and J gave up 4 bases, with 12 bases separating them. The genes are TRBV9 and TRBJ2-1; D gene unclear. The input for sequencing was peripheral blood, taken on day 0 of AZD1222 vaccination. The sequence came from an adult in good health. The CDR3 region is CASSVSLGRYNEQFF. The CDR3 DNA sequence: TGTGCCAGCAGCGTAAGTTTAGGGCGGTACAATGAGCAGTTCTTC.